Shown below are 9 T cell receptor beta chains from a single sample sequenced in a study of shared clonotypes between healthy human individuals. Profiling relied on immunoSEQ multiplex PCR, and the TCRdb table lists in-frame clones only, not all of them. The sample lists nearly 1,000,000 clones, around three quarters occurring once. Sequencing input: memory CD4+ T cells sorted from blood. Described subset: CD45RA-negative fraction. These receptors were taken from a man between 18 and 29 years old in good health.

This clone showed up many times. The chain has TRBV6-5 and TRBJ1-2, with D maybe TRBD1 (5 bases). The germline V gene has CDR1 MNHEY and CDR2 SVGAGI. The ends were cut back, 6 bases at V and 2 bases at J, with 16 bases in the middle. The CDR3 length is 15 residues. CDR3 DNA sequence: TGTGCCAGCAGGCCAGGGAGCAGCATCAACTATGGCTACACCTTC. Translated, it gives CASRPGSSINYGYTF.

This chain connects TRBV6-4 to TRBJ2-3; perhaps D is TRBD1 or TRBD2 (6 bases each). CDR1 and CDR2 (germline): MRHNA, SNTAGT. V shed 8 bases and J shed 0 bases, with 24 bases lying between them. This CDR3 has 18 amino acids. The chain's CDR3 is CASPPVGGPRTSTDTQYF. CDR3 nucleotide sequence: TGTGCCAGCCCCCCGGTAGGGGGGCCAAGAACGAGCACAGATACGCAGTATTTT.

The V call is TRBV6-1, the J call TRBJ1-5; weak D call: TRBD1 (6 bases). The germline V gene encodes CDR1 MNHNS and CDR2 SASEGT. This CDR3 contains 15 residues. V gave up 5 bases and J gave up 5 bases, with 16 bases separating them. The CDR3 loop is CASSSGQTSYQPQHF. The CDR3, as DNA: TGTGCCAGCAGTTCCGGACAGACGAGTTATCAGCCCCAGCATTTT.

With regard to this clone: Additional DNA sequences in this sample encode the identical CDR3. The gene calls are TRBV5-1 and TRBJ1-1, with 8 bases matching TRBD1. V dropped 3 bases and J dropped 4; count of bases not matched to a gene: 5. CDR3 length: 14 residues. The germline CDR1 and CDR2 sequences are SGHRS and YFSETQ. The CDR3 spells CASSSQGAGTEAFF. As DNA, the CDR3 is TGCGCCAGCAGCTCGCAGGGGGCCGGCACTGAAGCTTTCTTT.

The chain couples TRBV21-1 to TRBJ2-3; TRBD2 reflects the table's D call only, with no check against the DNA. TRBV21-1 is a listed pseudogene. CDR3 length equals 18 residues. CDR3 coding DNA: TGTGCCAGCAGCAACCCTCTCTTAGCGACCCCCAACACAGATACGCAGTATTTT. Translating it yields CASSNPLLATPNTDTQYF.

V usage is TRBV4-3 and J usage is TRBJ2-2; 8 bases line up with TRBD1. The trim removed 1 base at V and 4 bases at J, leaving 5 bases unmatched. Germline lookup yields CDR1 LGHNA and CDR2 YSLEER. This CDR3 contains 16 residues. The chain's CDR3 is CASSQAQGASTGELFF. In nucleotides, the CDR3 is TGCGCCAGCAGCCAAGCTCAGGGGGCGAGCACCGGGGAGCTGTTTTTT.

As DNA, the CDR3 is TGCAGTGCCCACACCGGGACCGAGCAGTTCTTC. Translated: CSAHTGTEQFF. The chain uses TRBV20-1 and TRBJ2-1, with D perhaps TRBD1 or TRBD2 (5 bases each). Germline CDR1 and CDR2: DFQATT and SNEGSKA (reference sequence). The germline V and J ends were trimmed by 6 bases and 10 bases, with 13 bases remaining between them. The CDR3 runs 11 residues.

The chain uses TRBV6-5 and TRBJ2-7; no clear D gene. The length of the CDR3 is 14 residues. Trimming shortened V by 2 bases and J by 4 bases, and 12 bases separated the two germline ends. Germline V lookup: CDR1 MNHEY, CDR2 SVGAGI. CDR3 nucleotides: TGTGCCAGCAGTTACCGGTACGAAGGTTACGAGCAGTACTTC. It is translated as CASSYRYEGYEQYF.

The V call is TRBV30, the J call TRBJ2-5; TRBD1 agrees at 7 bases. CDR3 length equals 13 residues. Per germline, CDR1 GTSNPN and CDR2 SVGIG (reference sequence). Trimming cost V 3 bases and J 4 bases; bases outside gene matches: 5. Here the CDR3 DNA reads TGTGCCTGGAGAGGGGGCCTTGCAGAGACCCAGTACTTC. Encoded protein: CAWRGGLAETQYF.